This entry is about one T cell receptor beta chain. Libraries were prepared by immunoSEQ multiplex PCR; TCRdb keeps only in-frame clonotypes and omits some of them. The profile shows roughly 300,000 clones, more than 75% of them singletons. All enrollees were roughly 18 to 90 years old and from approximately 24 US areas. The study assigned cohorts using participant-reported clinical history. These data are taken from a study of blood T cell repertoires in COVID-19. About the research overall: Nucleic acid was either cDNA or gDNA, and it came from T cells, B-cell-depleted T cells, or PBMCs.

The CDR3 length is 15 residues. Germline V gene sequence: CDR1 SGHDT, CDR2 YYEEEE. The ends lost 4 bases at V and 2 bases at J; junction bases unmatched: 6. Source material: PBMCs or T cells enriched from blood (not recorded which). This sequence was found in a woman in her twenties or thirties who had recovered from COVID-19. The chain links TRBV5-6 to TRBJ2-5, with 9 positions matching TRBD1. CDR3 region: CASSRIGTGQETQYF. The CDR3 nucleotides read TGTGCCAGCAGCCGCATCGGGACAGGGCAAGAGACCCAGTACTTC.